The following is a TCR beta chain sequence with its context. Germline loops: CDR1 SNHLY, CDR2 FYNNEI. The CDR3 loop spans 15 amino acids. V gave up 4 bases and J gave up 4 bases, with 13 bases separating them. The record originates from a study of blood T cell repertoires in COVID-19. Method: immunoSEQ multiplex PCR; TCRdb's copy keeps in-frame clones and lacks some. The sample shows about 370,000 clones, almost 90% of them seen only once. Sequenced sample: peripheral blood. The TCR was taken from a man younger than 35 with active or convalescent COVID-19. V usage is TRBV2 and J usage is TRBJ2-2; D is possibly TRBD2 (5 bases). CDR3 residues: CASSVTSPGTGELFF. The CDR3 DNA is TGTGCCAGCAGTGTTACTAGTCCCGGCACCGGGGAGCTGTTTTTT. Full variable domain (rest looked up from reference TRBV2 and TRBJ2-2): EPEVTQTPSHQVTQMGQEVILRCVPISNHLYFYWYRQILGQKVEFLVSFYNNEISEKSEIFDDQFSVERPDGSNFTLKIRSTKLEDSAMYFCASSVTSPGTGELFFGEGSRLTVL.